This T cell receptor (beta chain) was retrieved from a study of beta chain features in type 1 diabetes. The study, taken as a whole, reports: All four CD4+ subsets of Type 1 diabetes patients contained TCRB CDR3s that were moderately but significantly shorter.

This clone has just a few counts. Its antigen is as yet unknown. The isolated RNA, all of it, was reverse transcribed, so expressed TCRB transcripts were what got sequenced. Profiled with immunoSEQ multiplex PCR; TCRdb holds only in-frame clones, not every one. The table has under 300,000 clones, about a tenth seen once. CDR3 length: 14 residues. The germline V gene has CDR1 ENHRY and CDR2 SYGVKD. J was trimmed by 2 bases and V by 4 bases; bases with no gene match: 2. What was sequenced was naive CD4+ T cells from blood. The rearrangement joins TRBV10-3 to TRBJ2-7; TRBD1 matches 10 bases. This sequence originates from a man aged 25-45 years with type 1 diabetes. The chain's CDR3 is CAISGGTGAYEQYF. CDR3 nucleotide sequence: TGTGCCATCAGTGGGGGGACAGGGGCCTACGAGCAGTACTTC.